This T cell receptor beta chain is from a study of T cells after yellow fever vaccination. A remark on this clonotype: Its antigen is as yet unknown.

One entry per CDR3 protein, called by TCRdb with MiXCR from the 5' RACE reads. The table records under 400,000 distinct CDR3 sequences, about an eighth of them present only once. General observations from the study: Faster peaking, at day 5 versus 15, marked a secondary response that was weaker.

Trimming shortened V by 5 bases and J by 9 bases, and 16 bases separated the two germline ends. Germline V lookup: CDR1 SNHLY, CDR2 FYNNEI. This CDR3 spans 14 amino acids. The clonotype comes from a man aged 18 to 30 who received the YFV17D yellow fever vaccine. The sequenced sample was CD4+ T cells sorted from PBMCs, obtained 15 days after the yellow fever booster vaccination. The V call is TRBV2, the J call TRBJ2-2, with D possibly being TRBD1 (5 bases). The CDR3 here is CASSLTGGYRELFF. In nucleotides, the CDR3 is TGTGCCAGCAGTTTAACAGGTGGATACCGGGAGCTGTTTTTT. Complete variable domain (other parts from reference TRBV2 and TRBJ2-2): EPEVTQTPSHQVTQMGQEVILRCVPISNHLYFYWYRQILGQKVEFLVSFYNNEISEKSEIFDDQFSVERPDGSNFTLKIRSTKLEDSAMYFCASSLTGGYRELFFGEGSRLTVL.